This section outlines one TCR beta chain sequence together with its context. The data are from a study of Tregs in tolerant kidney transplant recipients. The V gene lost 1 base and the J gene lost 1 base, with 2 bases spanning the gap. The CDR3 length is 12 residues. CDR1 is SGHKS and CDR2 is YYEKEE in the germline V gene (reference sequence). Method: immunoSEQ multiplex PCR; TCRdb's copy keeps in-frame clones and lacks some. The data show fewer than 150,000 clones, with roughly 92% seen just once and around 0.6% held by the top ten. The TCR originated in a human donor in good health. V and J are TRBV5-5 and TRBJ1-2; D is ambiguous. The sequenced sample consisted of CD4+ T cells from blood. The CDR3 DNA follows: TGTGCCAGCAGCTTGTATAACTATGGCTACACCTTC. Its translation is CASSLYNYGYTF.